This passage covers 27 T cell receptor beta chains from one sample sequenced in a study of blood T cell repertoires in COVID-19. Assay: immunoSEQ multiplex PCR; the TCRdb copy retains only in-frame clones and omits some. The sample has about 300,000 clones, about 88% seen once; the top ten hold over 1.3%. Material: peripheral blood. The receptor set was obtained from a human donor with COVID-19, enrolled during active disease. The donor label of this sample is uncertain.

The rearrangement links TRBV28 to TRBJ2-1; no firm D call. Trimming left V 6 bases short and J 0 bases short, with 12 bases between. The CDR3 length is 15 residues. Germline loops: CDR1 MDHEN, CDR2 SYDVKM. CDR3 in amino acids: CASSNLESSYNEQFF. CDR3 bases: TGTGCCAGCAGCAATCTAGAGAGCTCCTACAATGAGCAGTTCTTC.

The chain joins TRBV7-3 to TRBJ2-1, with D possibly matching TRBD2 (6 bases). The CDR3 is made up of 13 amino acids. Germline V gene lookup returns CDR1 SGHTA and CDR2 FQGTGA. V gave up 2 bases and J gave up 7 bases, with 9 bases separating them. CDR3 DNA sequence: TGTGCCAGCAGCTTAGGACTACTGAATGAGCAGTTCTTC. This encodes CASSLGLLNEQFF.

CDR3 residues: CASSFTSGSEETQYF. The CDR3 nucleotides are TGTGCCAGCAGCTTTACTAGCGGGAGTGAGGAGACCCAGTACTTC. J is TRBJ2-5 and V is TRBV7-2; 11 bases align to TRBD2. The junction had 5 bases not matched to a gene; V was cut back by 3 bases and J by 5 bases. This CDR3 contains 15 residues. CDR1 SGHTA and CDR2 FQGNSA come from the germline V gene. The variable domain in full, with the rest retrieved from reference TRBV7-2 and TRBJ2-5, is GAGVSQSPSNKVTEKGKDVELRCDPISGHTALYWYRQSLGQGLEFLIYFQGNSAPDKSGLPSDRFSAERTGGSVSTLTIQRTQQEDSAVYLCASSFTSGSEETQYFGPGTRLLVL.

Of note for this clone: The same CDR3 arises from other DNA sequences in this sample as well. The chain uses TRBV27 and TRBJ1-2; perhaps TRBD1 as D (5 bases). Trimming removed 8 bases from V and 7 bases from J, with 14 bases in between. CDR1 is MNHEY and CDR2 is SMNVEV in the germline V gene (reference sequence). The CDR3 runs to 12 residues. In DNA, the CDR3 is TGTGCCAGCCGGCCCCCGGGGGGTGGCTACACCTTC. It specifies CASRPPGGGYTF.

The chain uses TRBV11-2 and TRBJ1-1, with D unresolved. Germline values: CDR1 SGHAT, CDR2 FQNNGV. The CDR3 totals 13 residues. Trimming removed 1 base from V and 7 bases from J, with 10 bases in between. The chain's CDR3 is CASSLGVGDEAFF. The CDR3 DNA reads as TGTGCCAGCAGCTTAGGCGTGGGAGATGAAGCTTTCTTT.

J is TRBJ1-2 and V is TRBV24-1; D call uncertain. V was shortened by 5 bases and J by 6 bases, with 15 bases between the two germline ends. Germline V gives CDR1 KGHDR, CDR2 SFDVKD. This CDR3 has 14 amino acids. CDR3 sequence: CATSGAPLIDGYTF. The CDR3 nucleotides are TGTGCCACCAGTGGGGCACCTCTAATAGATGGCTACACCTTC.

The genes are TRBV6-5 and TRBJ2-3, with 9 bases that match TRBD2. This CDR3 has 15 residues. Unmatched junction bases numbered 3, after V lost 1 base and J lost 4 bases. Germline V gene sequence: CDR1 MNHEY, CDR2 SVGAGI. CDR3 coding DNA: TGTGCCAGCAGTTACTTAGCGGGAGAGTCAGATACGCAGTATTTT. Its translation is CASSYLAGESDTQYF.

The rearrangement links TRBV27 to TRBJ2-7, with TRBD1 identical over 7 bases. The CDR3 is 15 residues long. Per the germline V gene, CDR1 is MNHEY and CDR2 is SMNVEV (reference sequence). The junction had 8 bases not matched to a gene; V was cut back by 5 bases and J by 1 base. This CDR3 reads CASSLNGDRSYEQYF. The CDR3 DNA reads TGTGCCAGCAGTCTAAACGGGGACAGATCCTACGAGCAGTACTTC.

The CDR3 coding sequence is TGCAGCGTTGATGGGGACAGTTTCTCCAAATGGGAGACCCAGTACTTC. Translated, it gives CSVDGDSFSKWETQYF. The J gene is TRBJ2-5, the V gene TRBV29-1, with 7 bases matching TRBD1. V lost 3 bases to trimming and J lost 5 bases; unmatched junction nucleotides: 15. This CDR3 is 16 amino acids long. CDR1 SQVTM and CDR2 ANQGSEA come from the germline V gene.

The chain uses TRBV5-1 and TRBJ2-1; possible D gene TRBD1, 5 bases. The CDR3 covers 14 residues. V lost 4 bases and J lost 2, with 10 bases in between. From germline, CDR1 is SGHRS and CDR2 YFSETQ. This CDR3 reads CASSPTQAYNEQFF. DNA for the CDR3: TGCGCCAGCAGCCCTACACAGGCCTACAATGAGCAGTTCTTC.

The chain has TRBV29-1 and TRBJ2-5; D gene uncertain. The length of the CDR3 is 13 residues. Trimming pared 6 bases from V and 0 bases from J, leaving 11 bases between. Germline V CDR1 and CDR2: SQVTM, ANQGSEA. This chain's CDR3 is CSVLWADQETQYF. The DNA of the CDR3 is TGCAGCGTCCTCTGGGCAGACCAAGAGACCCAGTACTTC.

V and J are TRBV2 and TRBJ1-1; D not certain. The V end lost 1 base, the J end lost 1 base, and 7 bases lay between the germline ends. Germline V gene data show CDR1 as SNHLY and CDR2 as FYNNEI. The CDR3 covers 14 residues. For the CDR3, the DNA is TGTGCCAGCAGTGAAGGGTTCGGGAACACTGAAGCTTTCTTT. This encodes CASSEGFGNTEAFF. The full variable domain, completed using reference TRBV2 and TRBJ1-1, is EPEVTQTPSHQVTQMGQEVILRCVPISNHLYFYWYRQILGQKVEFLVSFYNNEISEKSEIFDDQFSVERPDGSNFTLKIRSTKLEDSAMYFCASSEGFGNTEAFFGQGTRLTVV.

This chain links TRBV9 with TRBJ2-1; TRBD1 is a possible D gene (6 bases). From germline, CDR1 is SGDLS and CDR2 YYNGEE. The V gene lost 4 bases and the J gene lost 0 bases, with 14 bases spanning the gap. The CDR3 has 16 residues. CDR3 bases: TGTGCCAGCAGCAGAACAGGGCAGAGCTCCTACAATGAGCAGTTCTTC. Its translation is CASSRTGQSSYNEQFF.

The chain joins TRBV7-9 to TRBJ2-6; 10 nucleotides align to TRBD1. CDR1 is SEHNR and CDR2 is FQNEAQ in the germline V gene (reference sequence). With 5 bases clipped from V and 1 base from J, the junction kept 8 bases outside the gene matches. The CDR3 spans 18 residues. CDR3 loop: CASSRTGTGVSGANVLTF. In DNA, the CDR3 is TGTGCCAGCAGCCGAACCGGGACAGGGGTTTCTGGGGCCAACGTCCTGACTTTC.

V and J are TRBV3-1 (or the pseudogene TRBV3-2) and TRBJ1-3, with no clear D. V was cut by 5 bases and J by 3 bases, with 23 bases left in between. Germline CDR1 reads LGHDT; CDR2 reads YNNKEL (reference sequence). The CDR3 runs 18 residues. CDR3 in DNA: TGTGCCAGCAGCAACCTCGGCGGGGAGCTCCCGTTTGGAAACACCATATATTTT. Translation: CASSNLGGELPFGNTIYF.

The chain uses TRBV7-2 and TRBJ1-5; D call uncertain. Germline V gene sequence: CDR1 SGHTA, CDR2 FQGNSA. The V and J ends lost 5 bases and 7 bases respectively, with 24 bases between them. The CDR3 runs to 17 residues. CDR3 sequence (DNA): TGTGCCAGCAGCCAACTAGGACCTATAGAAGTCCCGCAGCCCCAGCATTTT. This encodes CASSQLGPIEVPQPQHF.

This clone was recorded only once. The chain combines TRBV28 with TRBJ1-2, with D hard to call. There are 14 residues in the CDR3. Germline V lookup: CDR1 MDHEN, CDR2 SYDVKM. V lost 5 bases and J 1 base, leaving 11 bases between the germline ends. The CDR3 protein is CASSNLADNYGYTF. The CDR3 region has the DNA TGTGCCAGCAGTAACCTAGCAGATAACTATGGCTACACCTTC.

The chain joins TRBV6-5 to TRBJ2-2; 7 bases line up with TRBD2. The CDR3 extends over 15 amino acids. Per the germline V gene, CDR1 is MNHEY and CDR2 is SVGAGI. V shed 6 bases and J 7 bases; nucleotides not matched to a gene: 11. The CDR3 region is CASRLRRETHGELFF. DNA of the CDR3: TGTGCCAGCAGATTACGGCGGGAGACTCACGGGGAGCTGTTTTTT.

The chain couples TRBV3-1 (or the pseudogene TRBV3-2) to TRBJ2-5; D possibly corresponds to TRBD1 (5 bases). The CDR3 has 14 residues. The germline V gene has CDR1 LGHDT and CDR2 YNNKEL (reference sequence). V was shortened by 4 bases and J by 1 base, with 10 bases between the two germline ends. The CDR3 nucleotides are TGTGCCAGCAGCCCGTGGACATCCCAAGAGACCCAGTACTTC. Translating it yields CASSPWTSQETQYF.

The chain links TRBV27 to TRBJ2-5, with 10 bases aligning to TRBD2. The CDR3 is 15 amino acids. Unmatched junction bases numbered 4, after V lost 5 bases and J lost 1 base. Germline V CDR1 and CDR2: MNHEY, SMNVEV (reference sequence). The CDR3 DNA reads as TGTGCCAGCAGTCCACTAGCGGGACCCCAAGAGACCCAGTACTTC. Encoded protein: CASSPLAGPQETQYF.

The V gene is TRBV9, the J gene TRBJ1-1, with 7 bases matching TRBD1. CDR1 and CDR2 (germline): SGDLS, YYNGEE. Losses at the gene ends were 4 bases for V and 4 bases for J; bases not matched to a gene: 7. This CDR3 comprises 14 residues. Written as DNA, the CDR3 is TGTGCCAGCAGCCGATCAGGGGGAAGCACTGAAGCTTTCTTT. As protein: CASSRSGGSTEAFF.

The gene calls are TRBV7-2 and TRBJ1-2, with TRBD1 matching over 9 bases. The CDR3 runs 18 residues. Per germline, CDR1 SGHTA and CDR2 FQGNSA. Trimming removed 5 bases from V and 2 bases from J; junction bases left unmatched: 15. CDR3: CASSPIGGQGRLNYGYTF. In DNA form, the CDR3 reads TGTGCCAGCAGCCCAATAGGGGGACAGGGCCGACTCAACTATGGCTACACCTTC.

The CDR3 sequence is CASSLGGTGAETQYF. CDR3 nucleotides: TGTGCCAGCAGCTTAGGGGGGACAGGGGCAGAGACCCAGTACTTC. The chain employs TRBV5-4 and TRBJ2-5; 10 bases line up with TRBD1. This CDR3 region has 15 residues. The V and J ends lost 2 bases and 4 bases, in that order; junction bases with no gene match: 5. From germline, CDR1 is SGHNT and CDR2 YYREEE (reference sequence).

The rearrangement links TRBV18 to TRBJ2-3, with D perhaps TRBD2 (5 bases). Between the trimmed V and J ends, which lost 3 bases and 2 bases, there was a span of 15 bases. Germline V lookup: CDR1 KGHSH, CDR2 LQKENI. This CDR3 is 16 amino acids long. The CDR3 DNA reads as TGTGCCAGCTCACCGTCGTCGGGAAGTTACACAGATACGCAGTATTTT. It codes for CASSPSSGSYTDTQYF.

This clone was observed a handful of times. This chain connects TRBV7-9 to TRBJ1-2; 7 bases fit TRBD1. The CDR3 sequence is 13 residues long. Germline V gene lookup returns CDR1 SEHNR and CDR2 FQNEAQ (reference sequence). The trim removed 5 bases at V and 8 bases at J, leaving 8 bases unmatched. The CDR3 protein is CASSQTGEGGYTF. The CDR3 DNA follows: TGTGCCAGCAGCCAAACAGGGGAAGGGGGCTACACCTTC.

The chain employs TRBV6-5 and TRBJ1-4; 7 bases line up with TRBD1. Germline trimming cut 10 bases from V and 3 bases from J; bases unmatched to any gene: 2. Germline V gives CDR1 MNHEY, CDR2 SVGAGI. The CDR3 extends over 12 amino acids. For the CDR3, the DNA is TGTGCCACTACAGGGGCTAATGAAAAACTGTTTTTT. Protein: CATTGANEKLFF.

V is TRBV6-5 and J is TRBJ1-2, with 7 nucleotides matching TRBD1. Per the germline V gene, CDR1 is MNHEY and CDR2 is SVGAGI. The CDR3 has 14 amino acids. J gave up 9 bases and V 6 bases, and 13 bases lay outside the gene matches. The CDR3: CASRYLTGAGSYTF. In DNA form, the CDR3 reads TGTGCCAGCAGATACCTCACAGGGGCGGGCAGCTACACCTTC.